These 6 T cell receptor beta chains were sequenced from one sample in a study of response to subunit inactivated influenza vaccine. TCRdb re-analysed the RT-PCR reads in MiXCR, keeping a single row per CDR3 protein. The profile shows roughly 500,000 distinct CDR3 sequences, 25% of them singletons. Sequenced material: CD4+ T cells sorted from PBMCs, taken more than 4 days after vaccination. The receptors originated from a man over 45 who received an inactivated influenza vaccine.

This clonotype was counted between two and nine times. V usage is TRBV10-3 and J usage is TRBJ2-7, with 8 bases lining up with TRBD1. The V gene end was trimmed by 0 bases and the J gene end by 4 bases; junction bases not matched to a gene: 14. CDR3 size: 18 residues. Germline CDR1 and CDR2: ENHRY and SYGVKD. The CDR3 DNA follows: TGTGCCATCAGTGAGTCGAGCGGTTTTGGGCAGGGGGCGTACGAGCAGTACTTC. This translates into CAISESSGFGQGAYEQYF.

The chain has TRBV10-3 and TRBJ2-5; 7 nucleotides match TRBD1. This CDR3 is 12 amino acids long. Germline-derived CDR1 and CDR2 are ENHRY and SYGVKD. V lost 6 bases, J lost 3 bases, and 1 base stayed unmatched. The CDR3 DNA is TGTGCCATCAGCCAGGGGGAAGAGACCCAGTACTTC. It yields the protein CAISQGEETQYF.

CDR3 region: CSAAFLRDSSTDTQYF. DNA of the CDR3: TGCAGTGCCGCCTTCCTGCGGGACTCTAGCACAGATACGCAGTATTTT. The J gene is TRBJ2-3, the V gene TRBV20-1; a possible D gene is TRBD2 (6 bases). Germline V lookup: CDR1 DFQATT, CDR2 SNEGSKA (reference sequence). V shed 6 bases and J shed 0 bases, with 19 bases lying between them. The CDR3 has 16 residues.

The CDR3 coding sequence is TGTGCCAGCAGCCATCGAGGGACAGGGAGAATGGGGACCCAGTACTTC. Translated: CASSHRGTGRMGTQYF. V and J are TRBV7-2 and TRBJ2-5; 9 bases line up with TRBD1. The CDR3 has 16 amino acids. In germline, CDR1 is SGHTA, CDR2 FQGNSA. V shed 5 bases, J shed 7 bases, and the junction held 14 bases outside the gene matches.

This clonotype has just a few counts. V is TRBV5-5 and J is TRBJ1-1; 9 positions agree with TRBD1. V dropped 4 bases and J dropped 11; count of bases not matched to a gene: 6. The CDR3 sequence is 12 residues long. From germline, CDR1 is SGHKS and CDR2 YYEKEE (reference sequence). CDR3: CASSLGQGLAFF. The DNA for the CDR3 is TGTGCCAGCAGCCTGGGACAGGGTTTGGCTTTCTTT.

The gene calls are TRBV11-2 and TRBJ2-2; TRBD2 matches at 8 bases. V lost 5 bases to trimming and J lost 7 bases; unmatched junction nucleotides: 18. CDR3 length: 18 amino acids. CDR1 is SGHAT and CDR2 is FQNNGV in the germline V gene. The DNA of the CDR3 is TGTGCCAGCAGCGGACCGGGACTAACGGGGGGGTTTATCGGGGAGCTGTTTTTT. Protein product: CASSGPGLTGGFIGELFF. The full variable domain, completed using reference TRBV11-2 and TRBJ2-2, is EAGVAQSPRYKIIEKRQSVAFWCNPISGHATLYWYQQILGQGPKLLIQFQNNGVVDDSQLPKDRFSAERLKGVDSTLKIQPAKLEDSAVYLCASSGPGLTGGFIGELFFGEGSRLTVL.